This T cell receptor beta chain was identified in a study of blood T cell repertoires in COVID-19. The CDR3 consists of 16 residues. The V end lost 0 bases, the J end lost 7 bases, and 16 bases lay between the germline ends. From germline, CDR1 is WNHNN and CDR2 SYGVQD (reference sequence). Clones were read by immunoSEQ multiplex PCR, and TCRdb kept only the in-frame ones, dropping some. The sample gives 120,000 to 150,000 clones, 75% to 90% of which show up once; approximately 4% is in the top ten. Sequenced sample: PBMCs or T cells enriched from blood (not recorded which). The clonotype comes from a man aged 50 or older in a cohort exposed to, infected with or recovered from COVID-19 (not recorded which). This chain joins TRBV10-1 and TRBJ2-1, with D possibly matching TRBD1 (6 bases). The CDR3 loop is CASSESTGLVTNEQFF. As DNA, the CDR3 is TGCGCCAGCAGTGAGTCAACAGGGCTGGTTACGAATGAGCAGTTCTTC.